The 18 T cell receptor beta chains listed next were all sequenced from one sample in a study of T cell changes during pregnancy in multiple sclerosis (dated by TCRdb to about 2019). The receptor library was made with the immunoSEQ multiplex PCR assay. The table was pulled from immuneACCESS by TCRdb, which kept in-frame rearrangements only. Such tables lose some clones; where checked, under half of the loss comes from unresolved V genes, and the rest has no known cause. The sample table lists approximately 40,000 clones, 80% to 95% of them with a count of one. In total, the top ten clones hold about 0.65% of the sample. The sequencing here drew on CD4+ T cells from peripheral blood mononuclear cells, taken before pregnancy. Receptors originate from a female donor with multiple sclerosis, enrolled in a pregnancy study.

The chain combines TRBV5-1 with TRBJ1-5; weak D call: TRBD1 (6 bases). Germline lookup yields CDR1 SGHRS and CDR2 YFSETQ. The CDR3 length is 13 residues. Trimming took off 3 bases at V and 4 bases at J, with 8 bases between the two ends. The DNA for the CDR3 is TGCGCCAGCAGCTCTCAGGGGAATCAGCCCCAGCATTTT. Its protein product is CASSSQGNQPQHF.

V usage is TRBV6-6 and J usage is TRBJ1-5; D is unresolved. Trimming left V 2 bases short and J 5 bases short, with 13 bases between. Per germline, CDR1 MNHNY and CDR2 SVGAGI (reference sequence). The CDR3 has 15 residues. The CDR3 sequence is CASSYGHHPDQPQHF. The CDR3 coding sequence is TGTGCCAGCAGTTACGGGCACCACCCAGATCAGCCCCAGCATTTT.

The J gene is TRBJ2-3, the V gene TRBV7-8; 9 bases are shared with TRBD2. After removal of 4 bases from V and 6 bases from J, the junction contained 5 bases not matched to a gene. The CDR3 sequence is 14 residues long. Germline CDR1 and CDR2: SGHVS and FQNEAQ. As DNA, the CDR3 is TGTGCCAGCAGCTCGACTAGCGGCGGGGATACGCAGTATTTT. Protein sequence: CASSSTSGGDTQYF.

The chain has TRBV19 and TRBJ1-1; D is ambiguous. Per germline, CDR1 LNHDA and CDR2 SQIVND (reference sequence). The CDR3 spans 15 residues. Trimming left V 1 base short and J 0 bases short, with 9 bases between. The CDR3 loop reads CASSIVRGLNTEAFF. Written as DNA, the CDR3 is TGTGCCAGTAGTATAGTCCGGGGTTTGAACACTGAAGCTTTCTTT. Full variable domain (remainder filled in from reference TRBV19 and TRBJ1-1): DGGITQSPKYLFRKEGQNVTLSCEQNLNHDAMYWYRQDPGQGLRLIYYSQIVNDFQKGDIAEGYSVSREKKESFPLTVTSAQKNPTAFYLCASSIVRGLNTEAFFGQGTRLTVV.

The rearrangement joins TRBV6-5 to TRBJ1-2; TRBD1 might be the D (6 bases). Germline V CDR1 and CDR2: MNHEY, SVGAGI. Trimming pared 2 bases from V and 0 bases from J, leaving 7 bases between. This CDR3 spans 14 amino acids. The CDR3 bases are TGTGCCAGCAGTTACGCAGGGGCTAACTATGGCTACACCTTC. Protein product: CASSYAGANYGYTF.

V gene TRBV7-3 combines with J gene TRBJ1-1, with 7 positions matching TRBD1. The CDR3 has 16 residues. Per the germline V gene, CDR1 is SGHTA and CDR2 is FQGTGA. Germline trimming cut 0 bases from V and 1 base from J; bases unmatched to any gene: 5. The CDR3 protein is CASSLTGDSSNTEAFF. CDR3 sequence (DNA): TGTGCCAGCAGCTTAACCGGGGACAGCTCGAACACTGAAGCTTTCTTT.

The chain combines TRBV29-1 with TRBJ1-1, with TRBD1 identical over 7 bases. This CDR3 is built from 13 residues. V lost 6 bases to trimming and J lost 1 base; unmatched junction nucleotides: 5. Per the germline V gene, CDR1 is SQVTM and CDR2 is ANQGSEA. For the CDR3, the DNA is TGCAGCGTCCGGGGACAGCCGAACACTGAAGCTTTCTTT. Its translation is CSVRGQPNTEAFF.

This clone appeared once. The CDR3 sequence is CASSLGSRDRANEQFF. For the CDR3, the DNA is TGTGCCAGCAGCTTGGGATCCCGGGACAGGGCCAATGAGCAGTTCTTC. The rearrangement links TRBV5-5 to TRBJ2-1; the match to TRBD1 covers 9 bases. This CDR3 contains 16 residues. The germline V gene has CDR1 SGHKS and CDR2 YYEKEE (reference sequence). With V trimmed by 0 bases and J by 6 bases, 7 bases remained unmatched. Filled out from reference TRBV5-5 and TRBJ2-1, the complete variable domain reads DAGVTQSPTHLIKTRGQQVTLRCSPISGHKSVSWYQQVLGQGPQFIFQYYEKEERGRGNFPDRFSARQFPNYSSELNVNALLLGDSALYLCASSLGSRDRANEQFFGPGTRLTVL.

This chain joins TRBV7-9 and TRBJ2-5; TRBD2 is a possible D gene (6 bases). The CDR3 totals 18 residues. Trimming pared 7 bases from V and 0 bases from J, leaving 24 bases between. Per the germline V gene, CDR1 is SEHNR and CDR2 is FQNEAQ (reference sequence). CDR3 in amino acids: CASTPYHRGLLYQETQYF. CDR3 DNA: TGTGCCAGCACCCCGTACCACCGGGGACTTCTGTACCAAGAGACCCAGTACTTC.

The genes are TRBV7-2 and TRBJ2-7, with TRBD2 as a possible D gene (6 bases). This CDR3 is 16 amino acids long. CDR1 is SGHTA, CDR2 FQGNSA, per germline. V was pared by 2 bases and J by 2 bases, with 16 bases between. This CDR3 is CASSLRLAGLTYEQYF. The CDR3 DNA follows: TGTGCCAGCAGCTTAAGGTTGGCGGGGCTCACCTACGAGCAGTACTTC.

The chain links TRBV27 to TRBJ2-7; D possibly corresponds to TRBD1 (5 bases). Trimming shortened V by 8 bases and J by 6 bases, and 17 bases separated the two germline ends. Germline CDR1 MNHEY, CDR2 SMNVEV (reference sequence). There are 13 residues in the CDR3. The CDR3 nucleotides are TGTGCCAGCGCAGGGTATGATTTCCGCGAGCAGTACTTC. It specifies CASAGYDFREQYF.

The CDR3 DNA sequence: TGTGCCAGCAGCTTAGATCGAGTAGCGACGGGCTATGGCTACACCTTC. Translated: CASSLDRVATGYGYTF. The V gene is TRBV11-2, the J gene TRBJ1-2; D remains unclear. There are 16 residues in the CDR3. The germline gives CDR1 SGHAT, CDR2 FQNNGV. Trimming took off 0 bases at V and 4 bases at J, with 15 bases between the two ends. The whole variable domain, remainder taken from reference TRBV11-2 and TRBJ1-2, is EAGVAQSPRYKIIEKRQSVAFWCNPISGHATLYWYQQILGQGPKLLIQFQNNGVVDDSQLPKDRFSAERLKGVDSTLKIQPAKLEDSAVYLCASSLDRVATGYGYTFGSGTRLTVV.

The chain joins TRBV11-2 to TRBJ2-1, with 7 bases lining up with TRBD2. Germline lookup yields CDR1 SGHAT and CDR2 FQNNGV. With V trimmed by 5 bases and J by 7 bases, 5 bases remained unmatched. The CDR3 is 13 amino acids. The CDR3 bases are TGTGCCAGCAGCGTGGGACTAAGAAATGAGCAGTTCTTC. Its translation is CASSVGLRNEQFF.

This sequence joins TRBV10-1 and TRBJ2-1; no firm D call. The V gene's germline CDR1 is WNHNN and CDR2 SYGVQD (reference sequence). Trimming removed 0 bases from V and 5 bases from J, with 8 bases in between. CDR3 length: 14 amino acids. The CDR3 sequence is CASSESARHNEQFF. The CDR3 bases are TGCGCCAGCAGTGAGTCGGCCAGGCACAATGAGCAGTTCTTC.

V gene TRBV18 combines with J gene TRBJ2-7; possible D gene TRBD2, 6 bases. Germline CDR1 is KGHSH and CDR2 is LQKENI. CDR3 length equals 13 residues. Trimming stripped 3 bases from V and 1 base from J, with 7 bases between. CDR3 bases: TGTGCCAGCTCACCCCGGGAGTCCTACGAGCAGTACTTC. It is translated as CASSPRESYEQYF.

Only a few counts were recorded for this clone. The chain is built from TRBV7-9 and TRBJ2-2, with unresolved D. The germline V and J ends were trimmed by 2 bases and 3 bases, with 7 bases remaining between them. The CDR3 length is 14 residues. Germline assignment: CDR1 SEHNR and CDR2 FQNEAQ (reference sequence). The CDR3 loop reads CASSLIQYTGELFF. The CDR3 DNA reads TGTGCCAGCAGCTTAATACAGTACACCGGGGAGCTGTTTTTT.

The V gene is TRBV6-5, the J gene TRBJ2-4, with D unresolved. Germline values: CDR1 MNHEY, CDR2 SVGAGI. Trimming cost V 0 bases and J 5 bases, with 11 bases left between them. The CDR3 sequence is 15 residues long. CDR3 in amino acids: CASSYSLGQQNIQYF. The CDR3 DNA follows: TGTGCCAGCAGTTACTCCCTAGGTCAGCAAAACATTCAGTACTTC.

The chain uses TRBV25-1 and TRBJ2-1; 7 positions agree with TRBD1. The germline gives CDR1 MGHDK, CDR2 SYGVNS. The CDR3 runs 16 residues. The V segment lost 3 bases and the J segment 12 bases; nucleotides outside the gene matches: 17. The CDR3 protein is CASSERLSGTAPSQFF. CDR3 in DNA: TGTGCCAGCAGTGAGCGACTCTCCGGGACAGCCCCATCGCAGTTCTTC.